This entry lists 3 T cell receptor beta chains sequenced from one sample in a study of blood T cell repertoires in COVID-19. Some clones are missing from TCRdb's copy, which holds only in-frame ones; the method was immunoSEQ multiplex PCR. The table lists 200,000 or so clones, approximately 92% of them singletons. Sequenced material: PBMCs or T cells enriched from blood (not recorded which). The receptors originated from a woman in her late teens or twenties in a cohort exposed to, infected with or recovered from COVID-19 (not recorded which).

J is TRBJ2-3 and V is TRBV24-1, with D unresolved. This CDR3 is 14 amino acids long. Trimming stripped 8 bases from V and 1 base from J, with 12 bases between. From germline, CDR1 is KGHDR and CDR2 SFDVKD. CDR3 nucleotides: TGTGCCACCAATGGTGGCGGAGGCACAGATACGCAGTATTTT. It specifies CATNGGGGTDTQYF.

This clone was seen only once. The chain has TRBV27 and TRBJ1-5; TRBD1 might be the D (6 bases). With 7 bases removed from V and 7 bases from J, the gap between germline ends came to 14 bases. In germline, CDR1 is MNHEY, CDR2 SMNVEV (reference sequence). This CDR3 comprises 13 residues. This chain's CDR3 is CASTPRGGQPQHF. The CDR3 nucleotides read TGTGCCAGCACACCCAGGGGTGGGCAGCCCCAGCATTTT.

V gene TRBV3-1 (or the pseudogene TRBV3-2) combines with J gene TRBJ2-1, with 8 bases fitting TRBD1. The CDR3 is 18 amino acids. Looked up from germline, CDR1 is LGHDT and CDR2 is YNNKEL (reference sequence). The J segment lost 8 bases and the V segment lost 4 bases, leaving 19 bases of the junction unmatched. The CDR3 coding sequence is TGTGCCAGCAGCCGAGACAGGGGAGAGGTGGCTATTGGGGATGAGCAGTTCTTC. This encodes CASSRDRGEVAIGDEQFF.